This T cell receptor beta chain derives from a study of identifying expanded T cells in peripheral blood. Regarding the study as a whole: Over about two and four weeks, about 15 and 19 clones changed, versus approximately 1.1 between replicates. Variance in clone template counts between roughly 2-week samples significantly increased with total template count across all healthy donors.

Collection occurred without any documented infections or immune events in donors. Per germline, CDR1 LNHDA and CDR2 SQIVND (reference sequence). Between the trimmed V and J ends, which lost 1 base and 8 bases, there was a span of 14 bases. The CDR3 runs 15 residues. Generated by immunoSEQ multiplex PCR, the TCRdb table keeps only in-frame clones and is missing some. The sample shows about 81,000 clones, roughly 84% of them seen only once. Comments on this clone: Its target is unknown.

The chain uses TRBV19 and TRBJ1-4, with D possibly matching TRBD1 (5 bases). The sequencing input was blood. The sequence was collected from a person between 18 and 75 years old in good health. The CDR3 loop is CASSIGAGKSEKLFF. CDR3 in DNA: TGTGCCAGTAGTATAGGGGCAGGGAAGTCGGAAAAACTGTTTTTT.